This is a list of T cell receptor beta chains from one sample in a study of cytomegalovirus exposure and HLA in healthy donors. Measured with immunoSEQ multiplex PCR; TCRdb has only the in-frame clones, and not every one. In the table there are approximately 160,000 clones, roughly nine tenths of which are singletons. The sample taken for sequencing was PBMCs. The source of these receptors is a woman in her twenties or thirties in good health and CMV-seronegative. Both conserved end residues are part of each CDR3. The order of the fields is CDR3 DNA, CDR3 protein, clone size, V gene, J gene, D gene. A D gene is named only where the DNA matches it firmly. For some rows the clone size is stated as once, few or many, or as a class when expanded; others skip it.

TGTGCTAGTGGTTCGGGACACCAAGAGACCCAGTACTTC	CASGSGHQETQYF	NA	TRBV12-5	TRBJ2-5	NA
TGCGCCAGCAGCCAGGACAGAGCCTACGAGCAGTACTTC	CASSQDRAYEQYF	NA	TRBV4-3	TRBJ2-7	NA
TGTGCCAGTAGTCCGCAGACAGGGGGGAGTGGAAAACTGTTTTTT	CASSPQTGGSGKLFF	once	TRBV19	TRBJ1-4	TRBD1
TGTGCCAGCAGCTTAGGTACTCCCGGGACAGACTATGGCTACACCTTC	CASSLGTPGTDYGYTF	NA	TRBV7-8	TRBJ1-2	TRBD1
TGTGCCACCACCAGCGGGGGGCAGTACAATGAGCAGTTCTTC	CATTSGGQYNEQFF	once	TRBV5-4	TRBJ2-1	TRBD2
TGTGCCAGCAGTTTAGTTCGGACAAGGGCTGGGACAGATACGCAGTATTTT	CASSLVRTRAGTDTQYF	NA	TRBV27	TRBJ2-3	NA
TGTGCCAGCAGCACCGGGACTAGCGGGAGGGAGTGGCAAGAGACCCAGTACTTC	CASSTGTSGREWQETQYF	NA	TRBV5-6	TRBJ2-5	TRBD2
TGTGCCAGCAGGCCCCCCGGGACAGGGAGGAACGAGCAGTACTTC	CASRPPGTGRNEQYF	many	TRBV2	TRBJ2-7	TRBD1
TGTGCCAGTAGTCCGATGGCAGCAAACTATGGCTACACCTTC	CASSPMAANYGYTF	NA	TRBV19	TRBJ1-2	NA
TGCGCCAGCAGCCAAGATCTGAACAGGCGAGCTTTCTTT	CASSQDLNRRAFF	NA	TRBV4-1	TRBJ1-1	NA
TGTGCCAGCAGCTCAACTAAGTGGGAGTACTATGGCTACACCTTC	CASSSTKWEYYGYTF	NA	TRBV5-4	TRBJ1-2	NA
TGTGCCAGTACCCGGACAGGCCTTAGCACAGATACGCAGTATTTT	CASTRTGLSTDTQYF	NA	TRBV19	TRBJ2-3	TRBD1
TGTGCCAGCAGTTCGGGACAGGGACTTGGCTACACCTTC	CASSSGQGLGYTF	NA	TRBV7-2	TRBJ1-2	TRBD1
TGTGCCACCGTGGGAGATACGCAGTATTTT	CATVGDTQYF	few	TRBV27	TRBJ2-3	NA
TGTGCCAGCAGCTTAGGGGGTTCCCAGCCCCAGCATTTT	CASSLGGSQPQHF	few	TRBV7-8	TRBJ1-5	NA
TGCAGTGCTAGTCTGGGGGAGCCCCAGCATTTT	CSASLGEPQHF	few	TRBV20-1	TRBJ1-5	NA
TGTGCCAGCAGCTTAGTAGGGGGAACAGATACGCAGTATTTT	CASSLVGGTDTQYF	NA	TRBV7-2	TRBJ2-3	NA
TGTGCCAGCACTCCCGTAGGGGGTAATCAGCCCCAGCATTTT	CASTPVGGNQPQHF	NA	TRBV27	TRBJ1-5	NA
TGTGCCAGCAGCTTAGAATACGAGCAGTACTTC	CASSLEYEQYF	once	TRBV11-2	TRBJ2-7	NA
TGTGCCAGCAGCTTGGTGGGGACAGGGGACGAGACCCAGTACTTC	CASSLVGTGDETQYF	NA	TRBV5-4	TRBJ2-5	TRBD1
TGTGCCAGCAGCCCATTCGAGGGGGCGAGCACCGGGGAGCTGTTTTTT	CASSPFEGASTGELFF	NA	TRBV7-6	TRBJ2-2	TRBD1
TGTGCCAGCAGCGGGGACTCAAATTCACCCCTCCACTTT	CASSGDSNSPLHF	NA	TRBV7-9	TRBJ1-6	NA
TGCGCCAGCAGCGGAAACAGGGATGTCACCGGGGAGCTGTTTTTT	CASSGNRDVTGELFF	NA	TRBV5-1	TRBJ2-2	NA
TGCGCCAGCAGTCGGGCCAGCTCCTACAATGAGCAGTTCTTC	CASSRASSYNEQFF	NA	TRBV5-1	TRBJ2-1	NA
TGTGCCAGCAGTGTTCCGGGACAGGGTAGTGATGAGCAGTTCTTC	CASSVPGQGSDEQFF	NA	TRBV28	TRBJ2-1	TRBD1
TGTGCCAGCAGTGAAGGTAGCGGGTACTCCTACGAGCAGTACTTC	CASSEGSGYSYEQYF	NA	TRBV6-1	TRBJ2-7	TRBD2
TGTGCCACCAGCAGAGAGGTCGGACCCTACGAGCAGTACTTC	CATSREVGPYEQYF	NA	TRBV15	TRBJ2-7	NA